This TCR beta chain was sequenced in a study of memory CD4+ T cells and cytomegalovirus serostatus. Study at large: Donors were healthy Belgian adults, under ten CMV seropositive and under 30 seronegative.

Study conclusions and caveats: Each of 60 to 80 CMV-associated TCRbeta sequences occurred in one to five individuals.

The sort gate was single viable CD3+CD4+CD8-CD45RO+ cells for memory CD4+ T cells. Serostatus was set by detecting CMV pp150, pp28, p38, p52 IgG. Authors' analysis steps: After removing out-of-frame reads, around 2 million distinct TCRbeta sequences remained. TCRdb keeps only in-frame clones here, not all; method: immunoSEQ multiplex PCR. Clone size and the V and J calls come from that table; the DNA yielded D and trimming. The sample comprises tens of thousands of clones, roughly three quarters of which are singletons, and 4% to 5% rests with the top ten. For this clone: Its antigen is still unknown.

The origin of this receptor is an adult in good health and CMV-seropositive. The source material was memory CD4+ T cells from blood.

The CDR3 DNA reads TGTGCCAGCAGTTTTTTGGGCAGTAGGGACGAGCAGTACTTC. Its translation is CASSFLGSRDEQYF. The chain couples TRBV28 to TRBJ2-7; no definite D call. Germline-derived CDR1 and CDR2 are MDHEN and SYDVKM. Trimming removed 3 bases at V and 5 bases at J, with 14 bases between. The CDR3 is 14 amino acids.